The subject of this entry is one TCR beta chain. Antigen unknown. The data were obtained in a study of T cell responses to AZD1222 COVID-19 vaccine. Points from the study as a whole: At study baseline, merely six AZD1222 recipients were seropositive. Vaccine-associated CD4 TCRs spanned spike, dominant at 160-218 and 743-854. Recipients of two AZD1222 doses showed rising Spike-specific TCR breadth and depth. Reports indicate that nearly half of spike-specific TCRs are directed at unmutated variant regions.

The data were produced by immunoSEQ multiplex PCR, yet TCRdb's version contains in-frame clones alone and is incomplete. Of roughly 120,000 clones listed, roughly 87% are singletons. Trimming stripped 6 bases from V and 3 bases from J, with 10 bases between. The CDR3 sequence is 13 residues long. Per the germline V gene, CDR1 is MDHEN and CDR2 is SYDVKM. This sequence joins TRBV28 and TRBJ2-3, with a weak D call TRBD2 (6 bases). Source: peripheral blood, taken on day 0 of AZD1222 vaccination. This clonotype was obtained from an adult in good health. The CDR3 spells CASSRERTDTQYF. CDR3 bases: TGTGCCAGCAGCCGGGAGAGAACAGATACGCAGTATTTT.